This T cell receptor beta chain was recorded in a study of OX40 agonist ivuxolimab in advanced cancers. Study in general: Recorded diagnoses for dose-escalation patients were hepatocellular carcinoma, melanoma, renal cell or head and neck cancer. Prior therapy, whether anti-PD-1, anti-PD-L1 or anti-CTLA-4, was allowed, and 40% had some.

General study findings and limits: Among the lowest peripheral clonal expansion occurred in 0.1-3.0 mg/kg partial responders. Certain nonresponding patients likewise had low normalized T-cell clonal expansion.

Libraries were prepared by immunoSEQ multiplex PCR; TCRdb keeps only in-frame clonotypes and omits some of them. In the table there are approximately 92,000 clones, about 80% of which are singletons. As regards this clone: No antigen is known for it.

This sequence was found in an adult with an advanced solid tumor such as melanoma, head and neck, liver or kidney cancer. The starting material was CD4+ or CD8+ T cells sorted from blood, obtained in a trial of the OX40 agonist ivuxolimab.

CDR3 region: CASSPGLAGYNEQFF. CDR3 sequence (DNA): TGCGCCAGCAGCCCAGGACTAGCGGGGTACAATGAGCAGTTCTTC. The J gene is TRBJ2-1, the V gene TRBV5-1, with 12 bases fitting TRBD2. CDR1 is SGHRS, CDR2 YFSETQ, per germline. V shed 4 bases and J 4 bases; nucleotides not matched to a gene: 3. The CDR3 has 15 amino acids.